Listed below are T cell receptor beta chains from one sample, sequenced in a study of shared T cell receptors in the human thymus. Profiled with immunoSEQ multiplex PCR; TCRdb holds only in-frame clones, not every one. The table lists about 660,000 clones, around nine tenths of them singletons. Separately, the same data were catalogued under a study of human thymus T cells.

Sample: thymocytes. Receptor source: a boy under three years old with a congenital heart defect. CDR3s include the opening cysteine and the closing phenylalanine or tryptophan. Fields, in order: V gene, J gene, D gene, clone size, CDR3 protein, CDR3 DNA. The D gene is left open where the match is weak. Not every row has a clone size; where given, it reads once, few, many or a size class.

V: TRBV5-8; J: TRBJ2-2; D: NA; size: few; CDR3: CASSLIQGNTGELFF; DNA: TGTGCCAGCAGCCTAATACAGGGGAACACCGGGGAGCTGTTTTTT
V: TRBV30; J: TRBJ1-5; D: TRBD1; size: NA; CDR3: CAWGGQGPFGQPQHF; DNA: TGTGCCTGGGGAGGACAGGGGCCCTTCGGCCAGCCCCAGCATTTT
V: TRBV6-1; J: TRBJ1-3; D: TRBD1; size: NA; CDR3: CASSEGQGASGNTIYF; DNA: TGTGCCAGCAGTGAGGGACAGGGGGCTTCTGGAAACACCATATATTTT
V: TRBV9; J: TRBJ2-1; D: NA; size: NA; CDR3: CASSVGGRGYNEQFF; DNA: TGTGCCAGCAGCGTAGGGGGGAGGGGGTACAATGAGCAGTTCTTC
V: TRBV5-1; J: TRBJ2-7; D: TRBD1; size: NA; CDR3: CASSSSGTGAREQYF; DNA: TGCGCCAGCAGCTCCTCCGGGACAGGGGCTCGCGAGCAGTACTTC
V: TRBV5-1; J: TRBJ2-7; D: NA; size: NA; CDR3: CASSPHGGRYEQYF; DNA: TGCGCCAGCAGCCCCCATGGGGGCCGGTACGAGCAGTACTTC
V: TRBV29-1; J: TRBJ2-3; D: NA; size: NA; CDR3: CSADRGSTDTQYF; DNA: TGCAGCGCCGACCGGGGAAGCACAGATACGCAGTATTTT
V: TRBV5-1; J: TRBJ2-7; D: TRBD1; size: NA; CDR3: CASRGQGSYEQYF; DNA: TGCGCCAGCAGAGGACAGGGGTCCTACGAGCAGTACTTC
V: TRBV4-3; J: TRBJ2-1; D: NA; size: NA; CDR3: CASSRTFRRVHYNEQFF; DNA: TGCGCCAGCAGCCGAACCTTTAGGCGGGTCCACTACAATGAGCAGTTCTTC
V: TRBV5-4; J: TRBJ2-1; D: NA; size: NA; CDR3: CASTSAGGNEQFF; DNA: TGTGCCAGCACCTCAGCTGGAGGGAATGAGCAGTTCTTC
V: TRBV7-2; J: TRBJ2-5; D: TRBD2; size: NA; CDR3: CASSPLGTSGRETQYF; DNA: TGTGCCAGCAGCCCGCTGGGGACTAGCGGGAGGGAGACCCAGTACTTC